What follows are 23 T cell receptor beta chains derived from one specimen sequenced in a study of CD8+CD57+ T cells in acquired aplastic anemia. Profiles of TCR beta VDJ and CDR3 were generated from a genomic DNA template. TCRdb reprocessed the reads via MiXCR and lists one record per CDR3 protein. The table has about 180,000 distinct CDR3 sequences, roughly 50% seen once. The sequenced patients had an expansion of CD8+CD57+ cells seen by flow cytometry. The specimen sequenced was sorted CD4+, CD8+, or CD8+CD57+ T cells (not recorded which) from PBMCs. These receptors originate from a human donor with aplastic anemia.

V usage is TRBV7-2 and J usage is TRBJ2-7, with a possible D match to TRBD2 (5 bases). V was clipped by 2 bases and J by 6 bases, with 14 bases between them. The CDR3 consists of 14 residues. Germline CDR1 is SGHTA and CDR2 is FQGNSA. The DNA of the CDR3 is TGTGCCAGCAGCTTAACGGGATCCCTGTTCGAGCAGTACTTC. The encoded protein is CASSLTGSLFEQYF.

The chain uses TRBV7-8 and TRBJ1-6; 7 bases match TRBD1. The CDR3 has 17 amino acids. Germline CDR1 is SGHVS and CDR2 is FQNEAQ. V lost 1 base and J lost 9; bases outside the gene matches: 12. In DNA, the CDR3 is TGTGCCAGCAGCTTAGTAGGGGCCCTCTCAGGGGGTTCACCCCTCCACTTT. Translating gives CASSLVGALSGGSPLHF.

The CDR3 bases are TGTGCCTGGACCTGGCGCACTGAAGCTTTCTTT. Protein: CAWTWRTEAFF. This chain links TRBV30 with TRBJ1-1; unclear D gene. The V and J ends lost 4 bases and 4 bases respectively, with 7 bases between them. The CDR3 runs 11 residues. Germline V gene sequence: CDR1 GTSNPN, CDR2 SVGIG (reference sequence).

The CDR3, as DNA: TGCGCCAGCAGCGCGGTGGAGGGGTCTCCGACAGATACGCAGTATTTT. This gives the protein CASSAVEGSPTDTQYF. V and J are TRBV4-3 and TRBJ2-3; possibly TRBD2 for D (6 bases). Germline CDR1 and CDR2: LGHNA and YSLEER. CDR3 length equals 16 residues. V was shortened by 5 bases and J by 3 bases, with 18 bases between the two germline ends.

As regards this clonotype: A much larger clonotype is one base distant, so this may be a read error. The rearrangement joins TRBV4-1 to TRBJ1-2; no definite D call. V shed 1 base and J shed 0 bases, with 15 bases lying between them. The CDR3 sequence is 17 residues long. CDR1 is MGHRA, CDR2 YSYEKL, per germline. CDR3 residues: CASSQALTVASNYGYTF. CDR3 coding DNA: TGCGCCAGCAGCCAAGCACTTACAGTGGCCTCTAACTATGGCTACACCTTC.

This clonotype was observed many times. The rearrangement joins TRBV3-1 to TRBJ2-7, with no clear D. The CDR3 sequence is 12 residues long. The V end lost 1 base, the J end lost 7 bases, and 8 bases lay between the germline ends. CDR1 and CDR2 from the germline V gene are LGHDT and YNNKEL (reference sequence). The CDR3 is CASSQATTEQYF. The CDR3 nucleotides read TGTGCCAGCAGCCAAGCAACGACAGAGCAGTACTTC.

This clonotype was counted many times. The J gene is TRBJ1-6, the V gene TRBV7-9, with unresolved D. Germline-derived CDR1 and CDR2 are SEHNR and FQNEAQ (reference sequence). V gave up 2 bases and J gave up 0 bases, with 17 bases separating them. The CDR3 sequence is 19 residues long. CDR3 residues: CASSLILDTSSSYNSPLHF. The CDR3 nucleotides are TGTGCCAGCAGCTTAATTCTTGACACTTCTAGCTCCTATAATTCACCCCTCCACTTT.

The V and J genes are TRBV19 and TRBJ2-7; the D gene could be TRBD1 or TRBD2 (6 bases each). Germline lookup yields CDR1 LNHDA and CDR2 SQIVND (reference sequence). Trimming took off 6 bases at V and 7 bases at J, with 16 bases between the two ends. The CDR3 extends over 13 amino acids. CDR3 in amino acids: CASRGGPTMEQYF. CDR3 DNA sequence: TGTGCCAGTAGAGGGGGGCCTACGATGGAGCAGTACTTC.

This clonotype has a handful of counts. The chain has TRBV2 and TRBJ1-2, with 7 nucleotides matching TRBD1. The CDR3 totals 12 residues. With 7 bases clipped from V and 8 bases from J, the junction kept 7 bases outside the gene matches. Germline lookup yields CDR1 SNHLY and CDR2 FYNNEI. The CDR3 reads CASNEGAEGYTF. CDR3 nucleotides: TGTGCCAGCAACGAGGGGGCAGAGGGCTACACCTTC. Complete variable domain (other parts from reference TRBV2 and TRBJ1-2): EPEVTQTPSHQVTQMGQEVILRCVPISNHLYFYWYRQILGQKVEFLVSFYNNEISEKSEIFDDQFSVERPDGSNFTLKIRSTKLEDSAMYFCASNEGAEGYTFGSGTRLTVV.

The genes are TRBV25-1 and TRBJ2-6, with 8 nucleotides matching TRBD1. The junction had 6 bases not matched to a gene; V was cut back by 5 bases and J by 0 bases. This CDR3 comprises 17 residues. Germline CDR1 is MGHDK and CDR2 is SYGVNS. Here the CDR3 DNA reads TGTGCCAGCAGTCCGAGGACAGGGATCTCTGGGGCCAACGTCCTGACTTTC. Protein sequence: CASSPRTGISGANVLTF.

A word on this clonotype: A read error may explain this, as a much larger clone is one base away. J is TRBJ2-1 and V is TRBV9, with TRBD2 matching 10 bases. Germline assignment: CDR1 SGDLS and CDR2 YYNGEE. The CDR3 totals 15 residues. CDR3 in DNA: TGTGCCAGCACAGTTAGCGGGGGGCCCTACAATGAGCAGTCCTTC. It yields the protein CASTVSGGPYNEQSF.

Concerning this clonotype itself: A much bigger clone sits one base away, suggesting this may be a read error. The chain has TRBV10-3 and TRBJ2-1, with 7 bases identical to TRBD1. Germline CDR1 and CDR2: ENHRY and SYGVKD. J was trimmed by 7 bases and V by 3 bases; bases with no gene match: 9. The length of the CDR3 is 15 residues. CDR3 loop: CAISDRGFYRNEQFF. CDR3 DNA sequence: TGTGCCATCAGTGACAGGGGGTTTTACCGGAATGAGCAGTTCTTC.

This clonotype came up many times. The V call is TRBV20-1, the J call TRBJ1-5; 12 bases are shared with TRBD1. Germline loops: CDR1 DFQATT, CDR2 SNEGSKA (reference sequence). The length of the CDR3 is 15 residues. J lost 7 bases, V lost 3 bases, and 7 bases had no gene match. The CDR3 spells CSARGTGGEGQPQHF. DNA for the CDR3: TGCAGTGCTAGGGGGACAGGGGGCGAAGGGCAGCCCCAGCATTTT.

This clonotype has only one observation. The chain links TRBV7-9 to TRBJ2-7; possible D gene TRBD1, 6 bases. V lost 2 bases and J lost 4, with 9 bases in between. The CDR3 contains 13 residues. CDR1 is SEHNR and CDR2 is FQNEAQ in the germline V gene (reference sequence). The CDR3 loop is CASSLNQGYEQYF. The CDR3 bases are TGTGCCAGCAGCTTAAACCAGGGGTACGAGCAGTACTTC.

J is TRBJ1-5 and V is TRBV10-3, with D perhaps TRBD1 (5 bases). V shed 2 bases and J shed 7 bases, with 12 bases lying between them. In germline, CDR1 is ENHRY, CDR2 SYGVKD. The CDR3 extends over 14 amino acids. CDR3 coding DNA: TGTGCCATCAGTGAGCGCGGATCAGGGCAGCCCCAGCATTTT. Amino acid sequence: CAISERGSGQPQHF.

There are many counts of this clonotype. CDR3 region: CSVEPRQADTEAFF. CDR3 nucleotide sequence: TGCAGCGTTGAACCCCGACAGGCGGACACTGAAGCTTTCTTT. This sequence joins TRBV29-1 and TRBJ1-1, with TRBD1 as a possible D gene (6 bases). The germline V gene encodes CDR1 SQVTM and CDR2 ANQGSEA. The ends were cut back, 2 bases at V and 3 bases at J, with 13 bases in the middle. The CDR3 consists of 14 residues.

On this clonotype itself: With a much larger clone just one base away, this may be a read error. This sequence joins TRBV6-1 and TRBJ2-3; the match to TRBD1 covers 7 bases. Gene TRBJ1-1 matches the end of the DNA better, so the J call may be wrong. The CDR3 spans 13 residues. Germline V gene lookup returns CDR1 MNHNS and CDR2 SASEGT. This chain's CDR3 is CASRPTGVPEAFF. CDR3 sequence (DNA): TGTGCCAGCAGACCAACAGGGGTACCTGAAGCTTTCTTT.

V and J are TRBV10-3 and TRBJ2-7; D gene unclear. The CDR3 sequence is 13 residues long. Germline V gene sequence: CDR1 ENHRY, CDR2 SYGVKD. The V gene lost 3 bases and the J gene lost 8 bases, with 14 bases spanning the gap. The CDR3 loop reads CAISEDLQGKQYF. The CDR3 DNA is TGTGCCATCAGTGAAGACTTACAAGGCAAGCAGTACTTC.

This clonotype was seen many times. Mismatch with germline at one junction end may stem from a read error. The chain carries TRBV7-6 and TRBJ1-2; TRBD1 aligns across 8 bases. In germline, CDR1 is SGHVS, CDR2 FNYEAQ. This CDR3 has 13 amino acids. CDR3: CASSSDRDYGYIF. For the CDR3, the DNA is TGTGCCAGCAGCTCGGACAGGGACTATGGCTACATCTTC.

J is TRBJ2-7 and V is TRBV20-1; TRBD1 agrees at 7 bases. Losses at the gene ends were 6 bases for V and 4 bases for J; bases not matched to a gene: 9. The germline CDR1 and CDR2 sequences are DFQATT and SNEGSKA (reference sequence). The CDR3 is 13 residues long. CDR3 sequence: CSADPTGAYEQYF. The CDR3 nucleotides are TGCAGTGCCGACCCAACAGGGGCTTACGAGCAGTACTTC.

This chain links TRBV2 with TRBJ1-2; 8 bases are a match to TRBD1. V lost 2 bases to trimming and J lost 8 bases; unmatched junction nucleotides: 16. This CDR3 region has 17 residues. Germline V gene sequence: CDR1 SNHLY, CDR2 FYNNEI. For the CDR3, the DNA is TGTGCCAGCAGTGAACTGACTTATGGACAGGGATGGGAAGGCTACACCTTC. This encodes CASSELTYGQGWEGYTF.

Concerning this clonotype itself: The junction does not match germline at one end; this may be a read error. This sequence joins TRBV7-7 and TRBJ2-2, with 10 bases that match TRBD2. CDR3 length: 14 residues. Germline CDR1 SSHAT, CDR2 FNYEAQ (reference sequence). The CDR3 is CASSLGTSAGELFF. CDR3 in DNA: TGTGCTAGCAGCCTCGGGACTAGCGCCGGGGAGCTGTTTTTT.

The rearrangement joins TRBV4-2 to TRBJ1-2; no clear D gene. V dropped 1 base and J dropped 4 bases, with 16 bases sitting between them. The germline V gene encodes CDR1 LGHNA and CDR2 YNFKEQ. This CDR3 has 16 amino acids. The CDR3 region is CASSQVRAASSYGYTF. Here the CDR3 DNA reads TGTGCCAGCAGCCAAGTCCGGGCAGCTTCCTCCTATGGCTACACCTTC.